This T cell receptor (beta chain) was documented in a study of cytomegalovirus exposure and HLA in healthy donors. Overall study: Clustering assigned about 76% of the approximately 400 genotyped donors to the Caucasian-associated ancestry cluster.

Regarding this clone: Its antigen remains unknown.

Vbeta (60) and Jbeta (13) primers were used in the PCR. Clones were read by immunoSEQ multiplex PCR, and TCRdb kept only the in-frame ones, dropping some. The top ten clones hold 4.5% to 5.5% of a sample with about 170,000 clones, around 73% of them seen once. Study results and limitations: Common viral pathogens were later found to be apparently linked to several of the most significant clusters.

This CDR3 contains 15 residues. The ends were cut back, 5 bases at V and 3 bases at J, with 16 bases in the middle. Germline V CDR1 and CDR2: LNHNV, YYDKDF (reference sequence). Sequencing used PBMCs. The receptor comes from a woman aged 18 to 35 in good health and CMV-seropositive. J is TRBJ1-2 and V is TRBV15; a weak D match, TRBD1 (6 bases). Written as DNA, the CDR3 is TGTGCCACCAGCCAGGCGGGGGCGTACGACTATGGCTACACCTTC. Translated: CATSQAGAYDYGYTF. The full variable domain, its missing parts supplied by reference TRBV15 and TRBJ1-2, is DAMVIQNPRYQVTQFGKPVTLSCSQTLNHNVMYWYQQKSSQAPKLLFHYYDKDFNNEADTPDNFQSRRPNTSFCFLDIRSPGLGDTAMYLCATSQAGAYDYGYTFGSGTRLTVV.